These 16 T cell receptor beta chains were sequenced from one sample in a study of blood T cell repertoires in COVID-19. Assay used: immunoSEQ multiplex PCR; TCRdb lists only in-frame clones, some missing. The sample has 200,000 to 250,000 clones, 87% seen once; the top ten hold around 7%. Sequences were obtained from PBMCs or T cells enriched from blood (not recorded which). The receptors shown here come from a man younger than 45 in a cohort exposed to, infected with or recovered from COVID-19 (not recorded which).

The chain joins TRBV11-2 to TRBJ2-2; TRBD2 might be the D (6 bases). The V end was cut by 2 bases, the J end by 3 bases, with 10 bases between. The CDR3 has 15 residues. The germline V gene encodes CDR1 SGHAT and CDR2 FQNNGV. CDR3 protein: CASSLLGGDTGELFF. As DNA, the CDR3 is TGTGCCAGCAGCTTACTGGGGGGTGACACCGGGGAGCTGTTTTTT. Full variable domain (rest looked up from reference TRBV11-2 and TRBJ2-2): EAGVAQSPRYKIIEKRQSVAFWCNPISGHATLYWYQQILGQGPKLLIQFQNNGVVDDSQLPKDRFSAERLKGVDSTLKIQPAKLEDSAVYLCASSLLGGDTGELFFGEGSRLTVL.

This clone was detected many times. J is TRBJ2-1 and V is TRBV5-4; D not resolved. Germline V gene sequence: CDR1 SGHNT, CDR2 YYREEE (reference sequence). This CDR3 comprises 17 residues. V was cut by 3 bases and J by 1 base, with 17 bases left in between. CDR3 bases: TGTGCCAGCAGCTACGACTCCGGCGGTGAGTCCTACAATGAGCAGTTCTTC. This codes for CASSYDSGGESYNEQFF.

V is TRBV5-1 and J is TRBJ2-1; no definite D call. Germline CDR1 and CDR2: SGHRS and YFSETQ. The germline V and J ends were trimmed by 4 bases and 0 bases, with 11 bases remaining between them. The CDR3 length is 15 residues. The CDR3 coding sequence is TGCGCCAGCAGCCGTGACATTCGCTCCTACAATGAGCAGTTCTTC. This sequence encodes CASSRDIRSYNEQFF.

The rearrangement links TRBV5-1 to TRBJ1-4; the match to TRBD1 covers 8 bases. The CDR3 totals 15 residues. With 1 base clipped from V and 7 bases from J, the junction kept 6 bases outside the gene matches. Germline lookup yields CDR1 SGHRS and CDR2 YFSETQ. CDR3 DNA sequence: TGCGCCAGCAGCTTGTCAGGGGGCACGTCTGAAAAACTGTTTTTT. It is translated as CASSLSGGTSEKLFF.

V is TRBV19 and J is TRBJ2-1; no clear D. Trimming removed 3 bases from V and 0 bases from J, with 9 bases in between. Germline CDR1 LNHDA, CDR2 SQIVND (reference sequence). This CDR3 contains 15 residues. The DNA for the CDR3 is TGTGCCAGTAGTATGAGTCGACTCTCCTACAATGAGCAGTTCTTC. The encoded protein is CASSMSRLSYNEQFF.

This clone has only one observation. This chain joins TRBV4-1 and TRBJ1-2, with D unresolved. Germline CDR1 is MGHRA and CDR2 is YSYEKL. The CDR3 covers 17 residues. Trimming removed 4 bases at V and 3 bases at J, with 21 bases between. CDR3 bases: TGCGCCAGCAGCCCCAGTGAGAGAGGGAACTATGACTATGGCTACACCTTC. This gives the protein CASSPSERGNYDYGYTF.

This clone was detected a few times. This sequence joins TRBV3-1 (or the pseudogene TRBV3-2) and TRBJ1-2, with TRBD1 matching 7 bases. Germline-derived CDR1 and CDR2 are LGHDT and YNNKEL (reference sequence). V shed 2 bases, J shed 4 bases, and the junction held 13 bases outside the gene matches. CDR3 length: 17 residues. CDR3 in DNA: TGTGCCAGCAGCCAAACTCTTGGACAGGCGTCCAGCTATGGCTACACCTTC. This gives the protein CASSQTLGQASSYGYTF.

The rearrangement uses TRBV5-1 and TRBJ1-2; 7 bases are shared with TRBD1. The CDR3 consists of 14 residues. Germline CDR1 reads SGHRS; CDR2 reads YFSETQ. Unmatched junction bases numbered 8, after V lost 5 bases and J lost 4 bases. CDR3 in amino acids: CASSYPGTVYGYTF. Here the CDR3 DNA reads TGCGCCAGCAGTTATCCCGGGACAGTCTATGGCTACACCTTC.

This clone was observed once. V and J are TRBV28 and TRBJ1-2; D is uncertain. The V gene's germline CDR1 is MDHEN and CDR2 SYDVKM. The V end was cut by 6 bases, the J end by 0 bases, with 17 bases between. This CDR3 has 16 residues. CDR3 loop: CASSPPAGTANYGYTF. DNA of the CDR3: TGTGCCAGCAGCCCACCGGCGGGAACAGCTAACTATGGCTACACCTTC.

The chain joins TRBV28 to TRBJ1-4; D call uncertain. The CDR3 spans 15 residues. Trimming removed 5 bases from V and 8 bases from J, with 18 bases in between. The germline gives CDR1 MDHEN, CDR2 SYDVKM. The CDR3 reads CASSLSPHGEEKLFF. The CDR3, as DNA: TGTGCCAGCAGTCTTAGCCCCCACGGTGAAGAAAAACTGTTTTTT.

The chain combines TRBV11-2 with TRBJ1-1; possible D gene TRBD1, 6 bases. V dropped 3 bases and J dropped 6 bases, with 17 bases sitting between them. Looked up from germline, CDR1 is SGHAT and CDR2 is FQNNGV. The CDR3 runs to 15 residues. The CDR3 sequence: CASSLAGTGTSEAFF. CDR3 DNA sequence: TGTGCCAGCAGCTTGGCTGGGACGGGGACATCTGAAGCTTTCTTT.

The V call is TRBV7-2, the J call TRBJ2-6; possible D gene TRBD1, 5 bases. The CDR3 totals 16 residues. Trimming pared 2 bases from V and 4 bases from J, leaving 12 bases between. Germline V gives CDR1 SGHTA, CDR2 FQGNSA. The CDR3 protein is CASSLRQLGGANVLTF. The DNA of the CDR3 is TGTGCCAGCAGCTTAAGACAGTTGGGGGGGGCCAACGTCCTGACTTTC.

This clone was detected only once. V is TRBV6-5 and J is TRBJ2-7, with 11 bases that match TRBD1. V shed 8 bases, J shed 3 bases, and the junction held 3 bases outside the gene matches. The length of the CDR3 is 13 residues. The germline V gene has CDR1 MNHEY and CDR2 SVGAGI. This CDR3 is CASEGTGGYEQYF. In nucleotides, the CDR3 is TGTGCCAGCGAGGGGACAGGGGGCTACGAGCAGTACTTC.

This clone was counted between two and nine times. The genes are TRBV7-3 and TRBJ1-4; D gene ambiguous. Germline CDR1 reads SGHTA; CDR2 reads FQGTGA. The CDR3 has 15 residues. V lost 5 bases and J 3 bases, leaving 13 bases between the germline ends. The CDR3 is CASSESRGSNEKLFF. In DNA, the CDR3 is TGTGCCAGCAGCGAAAGTCGAGGATCTAATGAAAAACTGTTTTTT.

The chain is built from TRBV11-2 and TRBJ2-7, with D possibly matching TRBD1 (6 bases). CDR1 is SGHAT, CDR2 FQNNGV, per germline. Trimming shortened V by 0 bases and J by 3 bases, and 12 bases separated the two germline ends. This CDR3 region has 15 residues. As DNA, the CDR3 is TGTGCCAGCAGCTTAGAGGGACACCTACTCTACGAGCAGTACTTC. Protein product: CASSLEGHLLYEQYF.

The rearrangement uses TRBV18 and TRBJ1-1, with unresolved D. Germline V gene data show CDR1 as KGHSH and CDR2 as LQKENI. The CDR3 has 12 amino acids. Trimming took 6 bases from V and 1 from J, leaving 6 bases between them. The CDR3, as DNA: TGTGCCAGCTCTACGAGGAACACTGAAGCTTTCTTT. It encodes CASSTRNTEAFF.